This T cell receptor (beta chain) was documented in a study of cytotoxic CD8 clonotypes in ibrutinib-treated CLL. Notes on the study in general: Clonality increased at ibrutinib response, then returned toward baseline at progression.

Genomic DNA for TCR beta libraries, 2 to 2.5 micrograms, came from cryopreserved PBMCs. Clones were sequenced by immunoSEQ multiplex PCR, and TCRdb holds only the in-frame ones, with some missing. This table has about 300,000 clones, roughly four fifths appearing once. V lost 3 bases, J lost 4 bases, and 18 bases lay in between. The CDR3 spans 16 residues. CDR1 and CDR2 from the germline V gene are SGHTA and FQGNSA. In the case of this clone: As yet, its antigen is unknown.

The genes are TRBV7-2 and TRBJ1-1, with D uncertain. This clonotype was obtained from a human donor with chronic lymphocytic leukemia. The sequencing used PBMCs, collected at disease progression, from a patient treated with ibrutinib. This CDR3 reads CASSFSNTGRSTEAFF. CDR3 coding DNA: TGTGCCAGCAGCTTCTCCAACACTGGACGGAGCACTGAAGCTTTCTTT.